This TCR beta chain was recovered during a study of blood T cell repertoires in COVID-19. Using immunoSEQ multiplex PCR, the repertoire was profiled, and TCRdb retains in-frame clones only, with some absent. The sample holds some 390,000 clones; roughly 90% are singletons and the top ten take under 2%. The V gene's germline CDR1 is SGDLS and CDR2 YYNGEE. The length of the CDR3 is 16 residues. V trimming: 0 bases; J trimming: 6 bases; junction bases outside the gene matches: 7. This chain joins TRBV9 and TRBJ2-2, with TRBD1 identical over 8 bases. Sequencing input: peripheral blood. The TCR sequence derives from a woman between 35 and 50 years old with COVID-19, enrolled during active disease. The DNA of the CDR3 is TGTGCCAGCAGCGTAGGGCAGGGGGCGCGATCCGGGGAGCTGTTTTTT. It is translated as CASSVGQGARSGELFF.